This T cell receptor beta chain was captured in a study of long-term antiretroviral therapy in people with HIV. Points from the study as a whole: Relative to transplant donor controls, diversity remained lower despite increasing after ART. Regardless of time point, clones expanded before ART dominated the repertoire.

Trimming stripped 8 bases from V and 4 bases from J, with 6 bases between. The CDR3 totals 11 residues. CDR1 MNHEY and CDR2 SMNVEV come from the germline V gene (reference sequence). Concerning this clone: What it recognizes is unknown.

The content of samples before DNA extraction was about 0.9-11 million cryopreserved PBMC. Survey level was the resolution at which the v3.0 immunoSEQ assay ran. Target depth was roughly 35,000-55,000 T-cell genomes per sample. Repertoires were generated with immunoSEQ multiplex PCR, while TCRdb's copy carries only in-frame clones and drops some. The repertoire holds fewer than 20,000 clones, with less than 80% as singletons. The input for sequencing was unsorted PBMCs, taken 1.5 years before starting antiretroviral therapy. V and J are TRBV27 and TRBJ2-1; D unclear. The source is a woman aged 45 to 65 with HIV. The DNA of the CDR3 is TGTGCCAGCCTTTTTTACAATGAGCAGTTCTTC. Translating it yields CASLFYNEQFF.